This T cell receptor beta chain was identified during a study of T cell responses to AZD1222 COVID-19 vaccine. Findings and limits, study-wide: Repertoires were collected only later (after the peak T cell response had occurred). Variant regions that are unmutated are reportedly the target of nearly half of spike-specific TCRs. Donors, mostly white British, included more females; clonal diversity was possibly underestimated.

The assay was immunoSEQ multiplex PCR, and TCRdb's table has in-frame clones only and misses some. The sample has 120,000 or so clones; 92% are singletons. This CDR3 is 14 amino acids long. The V and J ends lost 2 bases and 8 bases respectively, with 12 bases between them. Germline CDR1 and CDR2: WNHNN and SYGVQD (reference sequence). Worth noting for this clone: Its antigen remains unidentified.

The sequences come from peripheral blood, collected on day 0 of AZD1222 vaccination. The V call is TRBV10-1, the J call TRBJ1-4; no clear D gene. The sequence came from an adult in good health. DNA of the CDR3: TGCGCCAGCAGTGAGAAAAGTGATCGGGAAAAACTGTTTTTT. Residues: CASSEKSDREKLFF.